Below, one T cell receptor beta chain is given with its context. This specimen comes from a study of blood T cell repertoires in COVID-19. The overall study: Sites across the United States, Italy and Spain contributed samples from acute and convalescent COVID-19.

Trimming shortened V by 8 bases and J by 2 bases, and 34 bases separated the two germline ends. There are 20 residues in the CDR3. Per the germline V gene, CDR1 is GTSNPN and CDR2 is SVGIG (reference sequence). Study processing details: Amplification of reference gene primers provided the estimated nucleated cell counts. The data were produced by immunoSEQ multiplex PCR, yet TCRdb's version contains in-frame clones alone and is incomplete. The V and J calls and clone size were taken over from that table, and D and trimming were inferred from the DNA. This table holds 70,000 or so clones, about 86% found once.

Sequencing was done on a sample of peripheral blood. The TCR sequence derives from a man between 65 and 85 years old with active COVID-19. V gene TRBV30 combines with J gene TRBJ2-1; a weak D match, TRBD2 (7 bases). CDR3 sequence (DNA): TGTGCCCGAGAGGGGGGGGGCCAGGGAAAACGGACGGCCCCCTACAATGAGCAGTTCTTC. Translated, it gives CAREGGGQGKRTAPYNEQFF.